These 30 T cell receptor beta chains originate from one sample sequenced in a study of neurological immune-mediated disorders. TCRdb reanalysed the 5' RACE reads using MiXCR and keeps one entry per CDR3 protein. The sample records about 62,000 distinct CDR3 sequences, 4% to 6% being singletons. Sequenced material: PBMCs. These receptors came from a woman between 45 and 60 years old with multiple sclerosis.

The CDR3 loop reads CASSYSPGGYTF. The DNA of the CDR3 is TGCGCCAGCAGCTACTCCCCAGGTGGCTACACCTTC. The chain links TRBV5-1 to TRBJ1-2; D ambiguous. Germline lookup yields CDR1 SGHRS and CDR2 YFSETQ. The CDR3 consists of 12 residues. The ends were cut back, 3 bases at V and 7 bases at J, with 10 bases in the middle.

In this sample, this clonotype turned up a few times. The chain is built from TRBV12-3 or TRBV12-4 and TRBJ2-1; D is possibly TRBD1 (6 bases). The CDR3 covers 17 residues. Trimming took off 5 bases at V and 7 bases at J, with 24 bases between the two ends. CDR3 DNA sequence: TGTGCCAGCAGTCCCCATAGAATTGGGGGCAGGGGAAATGAGCAGTTCTTC. This gives the protein CASSPHRIGGRGNEQFF.

There are many counts of this clonotype. The J gene is TRBJ2-7, the V gene TRBV7-8; 7 nucleotides agree with TRBD1. The germline V gene encodes CDR1 SGHVS and CDR2 FQNEAQ. The CDR3 covers 14 residues. Trimming at V came to 5 bases and at J to 2 bases, leaving 6 bases not matched to a gene. CDR3 sequence: CASSANRGPYEQYF. The CDR3 DNA follows: TGTGCCAGCAGCGCCAACAGGGGTCCCTACGAGCAGTACTTC.

This clonotype was found many times. V is TRBV7-2 and J is TRBJ2-5; D unclear. Per germline, CDR1 SGHTA and CDR2 FQGNSA. The CDR3 has 13 residues. The V gene lost 3 bases and the J gene lost 1 base, with 6 bases spanning the gap. CDR3 amino acids: CASSFSLQETQYF. CDR3 sequence (DNA): TGTGCCAGCAGCTTCAGTCTCCAAGAGACCCAGTACTTC. Looking up the rest from reference TRBV7-2 and TRBJ2-5 gives the full variable domain: GAGVSQSPSNKVTEKGKDVELRCDPISGHTALYWYRQSLGQGLEFLIYFQGNSAPDKSGLPSDRFSAERTGGSVSTLTIQRTQQEDSAVYLCASSFSLQETQYFGPGTRLLVL.

This clonotype occurred many times. The chain links TRBV4-1 to TRBJ1-2; 7 bases are shared with TRBD1. V shed 1 base, J shed 3 bases, and the junction held 5 bases outside the gene matches. Germline V lookup: CDR1 MGHRA, CDR2 YSYEKL. The CDR3 totals 15 residues. The chain's CDR3 is CASSQVQGGDYGYTF. Here the CDR3 DNA reads TGCGCCAGCAGCCAAGTCCAGGGGGGAGACTATGGCTACACCTTC.

At least ten counts were recorded for this clonotype. This chain links TRBV4-1 with TRBJ2-1, with D uncertain. Trimming left V 4 bases short and J 7 bases short, with 14 bases between. This CDR3 spans 14 amino acids. Germline V gene sequence: CDR1 MGHRA, CDR2 YSYEKL. CDR3 nucleotide sequence: TGCGCCAGCAGCCCCCCTGATGGGCGGAATGAGCAGTTCTTC. This sequence encodes CASSPPDGRNEQFF.

This clonotype was found a few times. The genes are TRBV20-1 and TRBJ2-5; 10 nucleotides agree with TRBD1. Germline lookup yields CDR1 DFQATT and CDR2 SNEGSKA (reference sequence). V trimming: 5 bases; J trimming: 4 bases; junction bases outside the gene matches: 16. This CDR3 has 17 amino acids. The CDR3 DNA sequence: TGCAGTGCTCGGTTCTTTTCCGGGACAGGGGTACCAGAGACCCAGTACTTC. Protein sequence: CSARFFSGTGVPETQYF.

This clonotype appeared many times. The chain carries TRBV5-6 and TRBJ2-3; D unresolved. CDR1 is SGHDT, CDR2 YYEEEE, per germline. The CDR3 sequence is 13 residues long. V lost 4 bases and J lost 0, with 6 bases in between. The CDR3 is CASSNPSTDTQYF. The CDR3 DNA is TGTGCCAGCAGCAACCCTAGCACAGATACGCAGTATTTT.

This clonotype was observed a few times. One junction end disagrees with the germline gene, perhaps due to a read error. The CDR3: CATSDLLSGGHQPQNF. CDR3 bases: TGTGCCACCAGTGATTTGCTCTCCGGGGGCCATCAGCCCCAGAATTTT. The chain employs TRBV24-1 and TRBJ1-5; possible D gene TRBD1, 6 bases. The length of the CDR3 is 16 residues. CDR1 and CDR2 from the germline V gene are KGHDR and SFDVKD.

Note on this clonotype: A much more abundant neighbour one base away suggests this may be a read error. V is TRBV5-1 and J is TRBJ2-7; D tentatively fits TRBD1 or TRBD2 (6 bases each). Per the germline V gene, CDR1 is SGHRS and CDR2 is YFSETQ. V lost 0 bases and J lost 3, with 13 bases in between. The CDR3 sequence is 15 residues long. The CDR3 protein is CASSLVIGGFYEQYF. The CDR3, as DNA: TGCGCCAGCAGCTTGGTCATCGGGGGCTTCTACGAGCAGTACTTC.

This clonotype showed up many times. In DNA, the CDR3 is TGCGCCAGCAGCTTGTCGCAGGCTACTGAAGCTTTCTTT. This encodes CASSLSQATEAFF. The chain carries TRBV5-1 and TRBJ1-1; no clear D gene. V gave up 1 base and J gave up 5 bases, with 9 bases separating them. Germline CDR1 reads SGHRS; CDR2 reads YFSETQ. The CDR3 contains 13 residues. The whole variable domain, filled in from reference TRBV5-1 and TRBJ1-1, reads KAGVTQTPRYLIKTRGQQVTLSCSPISGHRSVSWYQQTPGQGLQFLFEYFSETQRNKGNFPGRFSGRQFSNSRSEMNVSTLELGDSALYLCASSLSQATEAFFGQGTRLTVV.

This clonotype was counted ten times or more. The rearrangement joins TRBV4-3 to TRBJ2-3; tentatively, D is TRBD2 (6 bases). Germline CDR1 is LGHNA and CDR2 is YSLEER. V lost 1 base to trimming and J lost 1 base, with 9 bases between them. The CDR3 extends over 15 amino acids. The CDR3 loop is CASSQAQRGTDTQYF. In DNA form, the CDR3 reads TGCGCCAGCAGCCAAGCACAGCGGGGCACAGATACGCAGTATTTT.

This clonotype was detected ten times or more. The V and J genes are TRBV2 and TRBJ2-2; D tentatively reads TRBD1 or TRBD2 (5 bases each). V gave up 4 bases and J gave up 10 bases, with 16 bases separating them. Germline loops: CDR1 SNHLY, CDR2 FYNNEI. The CDR3 runs 14 residues. The CDR3 sequence: CASSANGAIVELFF. CDR3 nucleotide sequence: TGTGCCAGCAGTGCAAACGGGGCAATCGTGGAGCTGTTTTTT.

In this sample, this clonotype turned up many times. CDR3 in DNA: TGTGCCAGCAGTGACTCGATGGGGTCCTACAATGAGCAGTTCTTC. Translating gives CASSDSMGSYNEQFF. V and J are TRBV6-4 and TRBJ2-1; no firm D call. V was cut by 0 bases and J by 1 base, with 7 bases left in between. This CDR3 is 15 amino acids long. Looked up from germline, CDR1 is MRHNA and CDR2 is SNTAGT.

About this clonotype itself: It may be a read error: a sequence one base away is much more abundant. This chain connects TRBV14 to TRBJ2-6; D perhaps matches TRBD1 (5 bases). CDR3 length: 13 residues. Looked up from germline, CDR1 is SGHDN and CDR2 is FVKESK. CDR3 protein: CASLKAGAKVLTF. The CDR3 bases are TGTGCCAGCCTTAAGGCTGGGGCCAAAGTCCTGACTTTC.

This clonotype was detected many times. The chain employs TRBV6-5 and TRBJ2-3; 10 bases fit TRBD2. There are 15 residues in the CDR3. Germline-derived CDR1 and CDR2 are MNHEY and SVGAGI. The V gene end was trimmed by 5 bases and the J gene end by 4 bases; junction bases not matched to a gene: 6. The CDR3 sequence is CASSDPSGGSDTQYF. The DNA for the CDR3 is TGTGCCAGCAGTGACCCTAGCGGGGGCTCAGATACGCAGTATTTT.

This clonotype showed up many times. The gene calls are TRBV6-5 and TRBJ2-1; TRBD1 matches at 7 bases. The CDR3 has 13 residues. Germline CDR1 is MNHEY and CDR2 is SVGAGI. The trim removed 10 bases at V and 3 bases at J, leaving 6 bases unmatched. CDR3 region: CATATGFYNEQFF. CDR3 bases: TGTGCCACCGCGACAGGGTTCTACAATGAGCAGTTCTTC.

In its sample, this clonotype was seen many times. The chain links TRBV7-3 to TRBJ2-7, with D tentatively TRBD1 or TRBD2 (6 bases each). V was pared by 0 bases and J by 5 bases, with 8 bases between. The CDR3 has 13 residues. CDR1 and CDR2 (germline): SGHTA, FQGTGA. CDR3 residues: CASSLTGGHEQYV. The CDR3 nucleotides are TGTGCCAGCAGCTTAACTGGGGGGCACGAGCAGTACGTC.

This clonotype was recorded many times. The chain is built from TRBV7-9 and TRBJ1-4; D not resolved. CDR1 and CDR2 from the germline V gene are SEHNR and FQNEAQ (reference sequence). Trimming took off 8 bases at V and 3 bases at J, with 10 bases between the two ends. The CDR3 runs to 13 residues. This chain's CDR3 is CASERESNEKLFF. The CDR3 DNA reads TGTGCCAGCGAGAGGGAGTCTAATGAAAAACTGTTTTTT.

This clonotype was observed at least ten times. V gene TRBV7-3 combines with J gene TRBJ1-5; D unresolved. The germline V gene has CDR1 SGHTA and CDR2 FQGTGA. The CDR3 runs 13 residues. V lost 5 bases and J 10 bases, leaving 15 bases between the germline ends. CDR3 protein: CASSLTDGAPQHF. CDR3 nucleotide sequence: TGTGCCAGCAGCCTCACGGACGGAGCTCCCCAGCATTTT.

This clonotype has at least ten counts. The J gene is TRBJ2-5, the V gene TRBV10-3; D remains unclear. V was clipped by 4 bases and J by 4 bases, with 13 bases between them. Germline values: CDR1 ENHRY, CDR2 SYGVKD. CDR3 length: 14 residues. For the CDR3, the DNA is TGTGCCATCAGTGCAACCCCTGGCGGAGAGACCCAGTACTTC. Encoded protein: CAISATPGGETQYF.

This clonotype was detected many times. The chain recombines TRBV7-2 with TRBJ2-5; 11 bases agree with TRBD2. This CDR3 has 13 residues. V dropped 11 bases and J dropped 5; count of bases not matched to a gene: 7. The V gene's germline CDR1 is SGHTA and CDR2 FQGNSA. The CDR3 loop reads CAGRLAGQETQYF. The CDR3 nucleotides are TGTGCCGGTCGACTAGCGGGGCAGGAGACCCAGTACTTC.

This clonotype showed up many times. The chain links TRBV9 to TRBJ1-6; D not resolved. The CDR3 runs 15 residues. The germline V gene has CDR1 SGDLS and CDR2 YYNGEE. V was shortened by 0 bases and J by 7 bases, with 11 bases between the two germline ends. The CDR3 loop is CASSVERAGNSPLHF. The CDR3 DNA follows: TGTGCCAGCAGCGTAGAAAGGGCAGGCAATTCACCCCTCCACTTT.

At least ten counts were recorded for this clonotype. The chain joins TRBV7-9 to TRBJ1-4; D gene unclear. Germline V CDR1 and CDR2: SEHNR, FQNEAQ (reference sequence). The length of the CDR3 is 14 residues. V shed 2 bases and J shed 7 bases, with 11 bases lying between them. CDR3 sequence reads: CASSLNPDAEKLFF. The CDR3 DNA is TGTGCCAGCAGCTTAAACCCGGATGCTGAAAAACTGTTTTTT.

This clonotype has at least ten counts. This chain connects TRBV4-3 to TRBJ2-5; TRBD2 matches 13 bases. The CDR3 runs to 16 residues. The V and J ends lost 4 bases and 2 bases, in that order; junction bases with no gene match: 4. Per germline, CDR1 LGHNA and CDR2 YSLEER. In DNA form, the CDR3 reads TGCGCCAGCAGCCCCGGGACTAGCGGGGTTCAAGAGACCCAGTACTTC. Translated, it gives CASSPGTSGVQETQYF.

This clonotype was detected ten times or more. Relative to the germline gene, one junction end is altered; a read error may explain this. V gene TRBV5-5 combines with J gene TRBJ1-5, with a possible D match to TRBD1 (5 bases). The CDR3 has 13 amino acids. The V gene's germline CDR1 is SGHKS and CDR2 YYEKEE (reference sequence). CDR3 nucleotide sequence: TGTGCCAGCAGCTTGGAAGGGGTACAGCCCCAGAATTTT. Amino acid sequence: CASSLEGVQPQNF.

This clonotype was observed many times. J is TRBJ2-1 and V is TRBV7-2; D unresolved. V dropped 6 bases and J dropped 5 bases, with 5 bases sitting between them. Germline values: CDR1 SGHTA, CDR2 FQGNSA. The CDR3 contains 11 residues. The CDR3 loop reads CASRQDNEQFF. CDR3 nucleotide sequence: TGTGCCAGCAGACAAGACAATGAGCAGTTCTTC.

This clonotype was seen at least ten times. In DNA, the CDR3 is TGCGCCAGCAGCTTGGAGTTGACGACAGGGGACACCGGGGAGCTGTTTTTT. The encoded protein is CASSLELTTGDTGELFF. The genes are TRBV5-1 and TRBJ2-2, with 8 bases matching TRBD1. CDR1 is SGHRS, CDR2 YFSETQ, per germline. The V gene end was trimmed by 0 bases and the J gene end by 3 bases; junction bases not matched to a gene: 7. The CDR3 contains 17 residues.

This clonotype was found many times. One junction end disagrees with the germline gene, perhaps due to a read error. The V call is TRBV7-7, the J call TRBJ1-6, with D unclear. The CDR3 has 16 amino acids. CDR1 and CDR2 from the germline V gene are SSHAT and FNYEAQ (reference sequence). The CDR3 DNA is TGTGCTAGCAGCTCCCCGAAGCCGCCGGTTAGGTCACCCCTCCACTTT. Protein product: CASSSPKPPVRSPLHF.

This clonotype appeared many times. The V gene is TRBV4-1, the J gene TRBJ1-1, with 10 bases fitting TRBD1. This CDR3 spans 13 amino acids. The germline V gene has CDR1 MGHRA and CDR2 YSYEKL. V shed 8 bases and J 3 bases; nucleotides not matched to a gene: 3. CDR3 DNA: TGCGCCAGCTGGGGACAGGGGTACACTGAAGCTTTCTTT. This codes for CASWGQGYTEAFF.